Listed here are 24 T cell receptor beta chains from one sample, sequenced in a study of cytomegalovirus exposure and HLA in healthy donors. The PCR contained 60 Vbeta and 13 Jbeta primers. Sequencing used immunoSEQ multiplex PCR; TCRdb keeps in-frame clones, though not all of them. The sample records 90,000 to 140,000 clones, over 70% being singletons. The sequenced material came from PBMCs. The source of these receptors is a man aged 40-49 years in good health and CMV-seronegative.

The chain recombines TRBV30 with TRBJ1-2, with D possibly matching TRBD1 (5 bases). Germline V gene data show CDR1 as GTSNPN and CDR2 as SVGIG (reference sequence). This CDR3 is 11 amino acids long. V shed 2 bases and J shed 8 bases, with 9 bases lying between them. CDR3 DNA sequence: TGTGCCTGGAGTCTGGGGGGGGGCTACACCTTC. Its translation is CAWSLGGGYTF.

This clone was picked up one time. V and J are TRBV19 and TRBJ2-1, with 8 bases identical to TRBD2. The ends lost 6 bases at V and 7 bases at J; junction bases unmatched: 11. CDR3 size: 15 residues. In germline, CDR1 is LNHDA, CDR2 SQIVND (reference sequence). CDR3: CASSLGGGTTNEQFF. As DNA, the CDR3 is TGTGCCAGTAGCCTGGGCGGGGGGACTACAAATGAGCAGTTCTTC.

This clone was detected ten times or more. The rearrangement links TRBV6-1 to TRBJ2-7; the D is unclear. The CDR3 has 13 residues. Trimming left V 3 bases short and J 2 bases short, with 8 bases between. Germline V gene lookup returns CDR1 MNHNS and CDR2 SASEGT. CDR3 region: CASSEGRTYEQYF. DNA for the CDR3: TGTGCCAGCAGTGAGGGCAGAACCTACGAGCAGTACTTC.

The chain has TRBV7-9 and TRBJ1-6; D may be TRBD1 (5 bases). The V gene lost 8 bases and the J gene lost 11 bases, with 16 bases spanning the gap. Germline CDR1 SEHNR, CDR2 FQNEAQ (reference sequence). This CDR3 has 13 amino acids. CDR3 bases: TGTGCCAGCGATACCGGGCAGGGCGCACCCCTCCACTTT. As protein: CASDTGQGAPLHF.

CDR3 region: CASSRGQVKLYEQYF. The DNA of the CDR3 is TGCGCCAGCAGTAGGGGACAGGTCAAACTCTACGAGCAGTACTTC. The rearrangement joins TRBV5-1 to TRBJ2-7; TRBD1 matches at 8 bases. V trimming: 5 bases; J trimming: 3 bases; junction bases outside the gene matches: 10. Germline V gene data show CDR1 as SGHRS and CDR2 as YFSETQ. The CDR3 contains 15 residues.

To note about this clone: The sample contains more than one DNA sequence encoding this CDR3. The rearrangement links TRBV27 to TRBJ1-5; D may be TRBD1 (6 bases). The CDR3 spans 15 residues. Trimming left V 3 bases short and J 0 bases short, with 9 bases between. Per the germline V gene, CDR1 is MNHEY and CDR2 is SMNVEV (reference sequence). The CDR3 loop reads CASSFDRTSNQPQHF. CDR3 in DNA: TGTGCCAGCAGTTTCGACAGGACTAGCAATCAGCCCCAGCATTTT.

The chain combines TRBV11-2 with TRBJ1-3, with no clear D. Trimming removed 4 bases from V and 0 bases from J, with 13 bases in between. The CDR3 runs to 16 residues. Germline V gene data show CDR1 as SGHAT and CDR2 as FQNNGV. This CDR3 is CASSSPHGSSGNTIYF. The CDR3 bases are TGTGCCAGCAGCTCTCCCCACGGGAGCTCTGGAAACACCATATATTTT. Supplemented by reference TRBV11-2 and TRBJ1-3, the full variable domain reads EAGVAQSPRYKIIEKRQSVAFWCNPISGHATLYWYQQILGQGPKLLIQFQNNGVVDDSQLPKDRFSAERLKGVDSTLKIQPAKLEDSAVYLCASSSPHGSSGNTIYFGEGSWLTVV.

The chain carries TRBV5-3 and TRBJ2-7; maybe TRBD1 (7 bases). TRBV5-3 is identified as an open reading frame with a role that is uncertain. Trimming took off 6 bases at V and 4 bases at J, with 17 bases between the two ends. CDR3 length: 14 amino acids. CDR3 loop: CARKTGEVGYEQYF. In nucleotides, the CDR3 is TGTGCCAGAAAAACAGGGGAGGTTGGTTACGAGCAGTACTTC.

The genes are TRBV4-1 and TRBJ2-5, with no clear D. The CDR3 is 14 residues long. Germline V lookup: CDR1 MGHRA, CDR2 YSYEKL. The V end lost 3 bases, the J end lost 1 base, and 9 bases lay between the germline ends. In DNA form, the CDR3 reads TGCGCCAGCAGCCAGGAAGGAGCCCAAGAGACCCAGTACTTC. Translating it yields CASSQEGAQETQYF.

The rearrangement links TRBV5-8 to TRBJ1-2; TRBD1 might be the D (6 bases). Per germline, CDR1 SGHTS and CDR2 YDEGEE. Trimming left V 1 base short and J 8 bases short, with 12 bases between. This CDR3 has 13 amino acids. Written as DNA, the CDR3 is TGTGCCAGCAGCTTGTGGACAGTGGGAGGCTACACCTTC. Translating it yields CASSLWTVGGYTF.

V usage is TRBV6-5 and J usage is TRBJ2-1; 9 positions match TRBD2. CDR1 MNHEY and CDR2 SVGAGI come from the germline V gene. The CDR3 length is 14 residues. J was trimmed by 10 bases and V by 5 bases; bases with no gene match: 9. The DNA of the CDR3 is TGTGCCAGCAGTCAGGGGACTAGCCTTCGGGAGCAGTTCTTC. Translating gives CASSQGTSLREQFF.

The chain links TRBV7-3 to TRBJ1-1, with unresolved D. The CDR3 has 14 residues. With 2 bases removed from V and 3 bases from J, the gap between germline ends came to 10 bases. Germline lookup yields CDR1 SGHTA and CDR2 FQGTGA. The CDR3 bases are TGTGCCAGCAGCTTAGCTCCAAACTACACTGAAGCTTTCTTT. Its protein product is CASSLAPNYTEAFF.

The rearrangement joins TRBV13 to TRBJ1-1; unclear D gene. CDR1 and CDR2 from the germline V gene are PRHDT and FYEKMQ (reference sequence). Trimming pared 5 bases from V and 4 bases from J, leaving 11 bases between. The CDR3 has 13 amino acids. The DNA for the CDR3 is TGTGCCAGCAGCCACCGGGTGAGCACTGAAGCTTTCTTT. Its protein product is CASSHRVSTEAFF.

CDR3 loop: CASSDSARGPTDTQYF. The DNA for the CDR3 is TGTGCCAGCAGTGACTCAGCGCGGGGCCCCACAGATACGCAGTATTTT. V is TRBV6-4 and J is TRBJ2-3, with D possibly being TRBD2 (6 bases). This CDR3 comprises 16 residues. Germline assignment: CDR1 MRHNA and CDR2 SNTAGT. V was shortened by 0 bases and J by 2 bases, with 12 bases between the two germline ends.

CDR3 DNA sequence: TGTGCCAGCAGTCCAGTCTCGAACACCGGGGAGCTGTTTTTT. This codes for CASSPVSNTGELFF. This chain uses TRBV2 with TRBJ2-2; unclear D gene. Per germline, CDR1 SNHLY and CDR2 FYNNEI. The CDR3 length is 14 residues. The V end lost 5 bases, the J end lost 0 bases, and 7 bases lay between the germline ends.

V usage is TRBV7-6 and J usage is TRBJ1-5; D is unclear. CDR1 is SGHVS, CDR2 FNYEAQ, per germline. V lost 2 bases, J lost 0 bases, and 8 bases lay in between. The CDR3 extends over 15 amino acids. The CDR3, as DNA: TGTGCCAGCAGCTTACGCCCAGATAGCAATCAGCCCCAGCATTTT. The encoded protein is CASSLRPDSNQPQHF.

This clone turned up a few times. This rearrangement joins TRBV2 to TRBJ1-1, with unresolved D. Germline CDR1 is SNHLY and CDR2 is FYNNEI. V was shortened by 10 bases and J by 4 bases, with 7 bases between the two germline ends. CDR3 size: 10 residues. CDR3 residues: CATSFTEAFF. CDR3 DNA sequence: TGTGCCACCTCGTTCACTGAAGCTTTCTTT. Using reference TRBV2 and TRBJ1-1 for the parts outside the CDR3, the full variable domain is EPEVTQTPSHQVTQMGQEVILRCVPISNHLYFYWYRQILGQKVEFLVSFYNNEISEKSEIFDDQFSVERPDGSNFTLKIRSTKLEDSAMYFCATSFTEAFFGQGTRLTVV.

This chain connects TRBV19 to TRBJ1-2, with 10 bases lining up with TRBD1. The germline CDR1 and CDR2 sequences are LNHDA and SQIVND (reference sequence). This CDR3 region has 14 residues. The junction had 5 bases not matched to a gene; V was cut back by 3 bases and J by 7 bases. CDR3 nucleotides: TGTGCCAGTAGTATCCAGGACAGGGGGAGTGGCTACACCTTC. It translates to CASSIQDRGSGYTF. Supplemented by reference TRBV19 and TRBJ1-2, the full variable domain reads DGGITQSPKYLFRKEGQNVTLSCEQNLNHDAMYWYRQDPGQGLRLIYYSQIVNDFQKGDIAEGYSVSREKKESFPLTVTSAQKNPTAFYLCASSIQDRGSGYTFGSGTRLTVV.

This chain links TRBV4-1 with TRBJ2-5; D is perhaps TRBD1 (5 bases). The ends were cut back, 1 base at V and 0 bases at J, with 9 bases in the middle. The V gene's germline CDR1 is MGHRA and CDR2 YSYEKL. This CDR3 has 15 residues. The CDR3 DNA is TGCGCCAGCAGCCAAGGGACACTGTACCAAGAGACCCAGTACTTC. Translation: CASSQGTLYQETQYF.

This chain links TRBV14 with TRBJ2-7; tentatively, D is TRBD1 (5 bases). CDR1 SGHDN and CDR2 FVKESK come from the germline V gene. The CDR3 consists of 16 residues. Trimming shortened V by 1 base and J by 0 bases, and 13 bases separated the two germline ends. In DNA form, the CDR3 reads TGTGCCAGCAGCCAAGTAAGGCAGGGTTACTCCTACGAGCAGTACTTC. Translated, it gives CASSQVRQGYSYEQYF.

The V and J genes are TRBV6-1 and TRBJ2-5; 7 bases fit TRBD2. The CDR3 covers 15 residues. The germline CDR1 and CDR2 sequences are MNHNS and SASEGT. V gave up 5 bases and J gave up 5 bases; unmatched junction bases: 11. CDR3 nucleotide sequence: TGTGCCAGCAGTTCTGCCGGCGCGGGAGATGAGACCCAGTACTTC. This gives the protein CASSSAGAGDETQYF.

This clone was detected a few times. The chain uses TRBV5-6 and TRBJ2-3; tentative D call: TRBD2 (5 bases). Germline lookup yields CDR1 SGHDT and CDR2 YYEEEE. The CDR3 is made up of 17 amino acids. Trimming removed 5 bases from V and 2 bases from J, with 21 bases in between. The CDR3: CASRKEIGEGITDTQYF. The CDR3 bases are TGTGCCAGCAGGAAGGAGATCGGGGAAGGGATCACAGATACGCAGTATTTT.

V usage is TRBV19 and J usage is TRBJ2-4, with D perhaps TRBD1 (5 bases). The CDR3 extends over 14 amino acids. With 3 bases removed from V and 0 bases from J, the gap between germline ends came to 6 bases. Germline V gene sequence: CDR1 LNHDA, CDR2 SQIVND (reference sequence). The CDR3 loop reads CASSIRGAKNIQYF. The CDR3 coding sequence is TGTGCCAGTAGTATTAGGGGAGCCAAAAACATTCAGTACTTC.

The chain carries TRBV7-3 and TRBJ2-7; weak D call: TRBD2 (6 bases). The V gene lost 5 bases and the J gene lost 1 base, with 15 bases spanning the gap. CDR3 length equals 15 residues. Germline CDR1 reads SGHTA; CDR2 reads FQGTGA. The chain's CDR3 is CASSEGDLQSYEQYF. The CDR3 region has the DNA TGTGCCAGCAGCGAAGGGGACTTACAATCCTACGAGCAGTACTTC.